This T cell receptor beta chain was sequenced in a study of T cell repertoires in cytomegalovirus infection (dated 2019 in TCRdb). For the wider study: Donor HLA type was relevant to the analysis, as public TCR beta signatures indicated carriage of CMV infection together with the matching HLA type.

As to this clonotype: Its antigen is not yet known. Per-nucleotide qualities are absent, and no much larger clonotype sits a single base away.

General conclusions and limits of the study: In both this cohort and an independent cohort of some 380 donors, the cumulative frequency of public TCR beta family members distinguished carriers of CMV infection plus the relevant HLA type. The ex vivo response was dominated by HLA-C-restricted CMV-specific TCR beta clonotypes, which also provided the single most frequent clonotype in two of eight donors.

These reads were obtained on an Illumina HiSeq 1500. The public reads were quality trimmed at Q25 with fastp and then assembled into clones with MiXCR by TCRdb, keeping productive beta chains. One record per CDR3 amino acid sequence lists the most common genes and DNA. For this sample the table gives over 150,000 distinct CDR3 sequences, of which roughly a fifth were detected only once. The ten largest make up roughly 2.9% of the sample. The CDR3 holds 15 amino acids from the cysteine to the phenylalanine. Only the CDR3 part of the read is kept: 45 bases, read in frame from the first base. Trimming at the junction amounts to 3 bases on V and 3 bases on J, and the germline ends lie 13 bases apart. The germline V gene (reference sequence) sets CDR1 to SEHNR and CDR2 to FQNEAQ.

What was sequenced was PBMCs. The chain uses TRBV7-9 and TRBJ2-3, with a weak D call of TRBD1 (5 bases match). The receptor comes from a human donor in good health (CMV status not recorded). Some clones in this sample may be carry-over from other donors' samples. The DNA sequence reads TGTGCCAGCAGCTTTTCAGGGCTTGGGACAGATACGCAGTATTTT. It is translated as CASSFSGLGTDTQYF.